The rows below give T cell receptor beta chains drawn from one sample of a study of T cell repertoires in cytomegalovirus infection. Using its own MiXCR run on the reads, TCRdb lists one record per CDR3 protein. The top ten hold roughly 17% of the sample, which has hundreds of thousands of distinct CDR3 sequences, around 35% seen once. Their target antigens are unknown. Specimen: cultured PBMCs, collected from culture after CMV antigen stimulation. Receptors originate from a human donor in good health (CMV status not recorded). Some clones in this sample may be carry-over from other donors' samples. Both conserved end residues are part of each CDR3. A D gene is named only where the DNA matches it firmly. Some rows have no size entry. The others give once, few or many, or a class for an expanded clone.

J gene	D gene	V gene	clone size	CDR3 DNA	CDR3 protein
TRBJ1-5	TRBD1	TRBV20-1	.	TGCAGTGCTAGACAAGGCGGGACAGGGGGTCATCAGCCCCAGCATTTT	CSARQGGTGGHQPQHF
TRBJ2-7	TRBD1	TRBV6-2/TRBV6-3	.	TGTGCCAGCAGTTACTTGGGACAGGGGAGCGAGCAGTACTTC	CASSYLGQGSEQYF
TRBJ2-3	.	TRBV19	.	TGTGCCAGTAGTATGGGCAGAAGGACAGATACGCAGTATTTT	CASSMGRRTDTQYF
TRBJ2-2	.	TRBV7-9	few	TGTGCCAGCAGCTTGAGCCTTAGCACCGGGGAGCTGTTTTTT	CASSLSLSTGELFF
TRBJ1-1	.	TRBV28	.	TGTGCCAGCAGTTTAGGAGTAGGAAGCACTGAAGCTTTCTTT	CASSLGVGSTEAFF
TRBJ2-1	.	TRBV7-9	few	TGTGCCAGCCTCGGGTACTCCTACAATGAGCAGTTCTTC	CASLGYSYNEQFF
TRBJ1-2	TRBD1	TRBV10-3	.	TGTGCCATCAGTGAAGGACAGGGAATCTATGGCTACACCTTC	CAISEGQGIYGYTF
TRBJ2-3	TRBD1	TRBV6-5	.	TGTGCCAGCAGTCCTCCGGGACAGGGAACAGATACGCAGTATTTT	CASSPPGQGTDTQYF
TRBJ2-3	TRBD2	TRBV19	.	TGTGCCAGTAGTATAGTAGCGGGAGGGCCCGATACGCAGTATTTT	CASSIVAGGPDTQYF
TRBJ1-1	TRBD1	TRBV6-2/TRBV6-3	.	TGTGCCAGCCGAAACCCTCGACAGGGACCGAGCACTGAAGCTTTCTTT	CASRNPRQGPSTEAFF
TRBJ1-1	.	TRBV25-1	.	TGTGCCAGCAGTATGAACACGTTGCGGAACACTGAAGCTTTCTTT	CASSMNTLRNTEAFF
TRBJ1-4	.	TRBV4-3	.	TGCGCCAGCAGCCAATCCCTGAGGTTGGGGGCAGATGAAAAACTGTTTTTT	CASSQSLRLGADEKLFF
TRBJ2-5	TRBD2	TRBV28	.	TGTGCCAGCAGCCCGGGGGTCGCCGGGGGGAACCAAGAGACCCAGTACTTC	CASSPGVAGGNQETQYF
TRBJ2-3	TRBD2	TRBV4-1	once	TGCGCCAGCAGCCAAGGGGGACTAGCGGGAGTGGATACGCAGTATTTT	CASSQGGLAGVDTQYF
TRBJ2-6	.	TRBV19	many	TGTGCCAGTAGGTTATCTGGGGCCAACGTCCTGACTTTC	CASRLSGANVLTF
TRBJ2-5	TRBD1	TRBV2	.	TGTGCCAGCAGAATTGGACAGGGCGGGGAGACCCAGTACTTC	CASRIGQGGETQYF
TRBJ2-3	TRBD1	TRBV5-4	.	TGTGCCAGCGTTCATGGTAGGGGGCTTCAAGATACGCAGTATTTT	CASVHGRGLQDTQYF
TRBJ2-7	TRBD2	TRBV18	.	TGTGCCAGCTCACCATCTAGCGGAGAAGCCCTCGAGCAGTACTTC	CASSPSSGEALEQYF